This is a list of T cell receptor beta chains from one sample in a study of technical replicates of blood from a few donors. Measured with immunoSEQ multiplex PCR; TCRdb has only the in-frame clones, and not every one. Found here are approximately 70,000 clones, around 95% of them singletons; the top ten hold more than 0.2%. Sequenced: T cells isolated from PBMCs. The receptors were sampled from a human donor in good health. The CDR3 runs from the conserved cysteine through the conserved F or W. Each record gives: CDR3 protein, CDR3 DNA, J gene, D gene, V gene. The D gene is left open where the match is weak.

CDR3: CASSQGIQGSTEAFF
DNA: TGCGCCAGCAGCCAAGGAATTCAGGGATCCACTGAAGCTTTCTTT
J: TRBJ1-1
D: -
V: TRBV4-1

CDR3: CASSLEAGGIYGYTF
DNA: TGCGCCAGCAGCTTGGAAGCAGGAGGGATCTATGGCTACACCTTC
J: TRBJ1-2
D: -
V: TRBV5-1

CDR3: CASSENRDRNTGELFF
DNA: TGTGCCAGCAGTGAGAACCGGGACAGGAACACCGGGGAGCTGTTTTTT
J: TRBJ2-2
D: TRBD1
V: TRBV6-1

CDR3: CASTRGLAGFYNEQFF
DNA: TGTGCCAGCACCCGGGGACTAGCGGGGTTCTACAATGAGCAGTTCTTC
J: TRBJ2-1
D: TRBD2
V: TRBV9

CDR3: CASSELGTGASGNTIYF
DNA: TGTGCCAGCAGTGAACTTGGGACAGGGGCTTCTGGAAACACCATATATTTT
J: TRBJ1-3
D: TRBD1
V: TRBV6-1

CDR3: CASSSRTGATNEKLFF
DNA: TGTGCCAGCAGCTCACGTACAGGGGCAACTAATGAAAAACTGTTTTTT
J: TRBJ1-4
D: TRBD1
V: TRBV7-8

CDR3: CATSRGGGFGNQPQHF
DNA: TGTGCCACCAGCAGAGGAGGGGGATTTGGCAATCAGCCCCAGCATTTT
J: TRBJ1-5
D: -
V: TRBV15

CDR3: CASSQGLAGAQETQYF
DNA: TGCGCCAGCAGTCAAGGACTAGCGGGGGCCCAAGAGACCCAGTACTTC
J: TRBJ2-5
D: TRBD2
V: TRBV10-1

CDR3: CASSLEGQGVWETQYF
DNA: TGCGCCAGCAGCTTGGAAGGACAGGGGGTTTGGGAGACCCAGTACTTC
J: TRBJ2-5
D: TRBD1
V: TRBV5-1

CDR3: CASSRLGSGGSSYNEQFF
DNA: TGCGCCAGCAGCCGGTTAGGTAGCGGGGGAAGCTCCTACAATGAGCAGTTCTTC
J: TRBJ2-1
D: TRBD2
V: TRBV4-1

CDR3: CAISEYRAETQYF
DNA: TGTGCCATCAGTGAGTACAGGGCGGAGACCCAGTACTTC
J: TRBJ2-5
D: -
V: TRBV10-3

CDR3: CASSLSPGGNTEAFF
DNA: TGTGCCAGCAGTTTATCGCCAGGAGGCAACACTGAAGCTTTCTTT
J: TRBJ1-1
D: -
V: TRBV27

CDR3: CATRGRWETQYF
DNA: TGTGCCACTCGGGGAAGATGGGAGACCCAGTACTTC
J: TRBJ2-5
D: -
V: TRBV2

CDR3: CASSGGRGGNYEQYF
DNA: TGCGCCAGCAGCGGGGGAAGAGGAGGGAACTACGAGCAGTACTTC
J: TRBJ2-7
D: -
V: TRBV5-1